These T cell receptor beta chains were read from a single sample in a study of T cell responses to AZD1222 COVID-19 vaccine. TCRdb's copy holds only in-frame clones and misses some; the assay was immunoSEQ multiplex PCR. This sample has about 130,000 clones, with roughly 91% found just once. This sample comprised peripheral blood, obtained 28 days after the second AZD1222 dose. Receptors were obtained from an adult who received the AZD1222 COVID-19 vaccine. CDR3s include the opening cysteine and the closing phenylalanine or tryptophan. The order of the fields is clone size, J gene, V gene, D gene, CDR3 protein, CDR3 DNA. A D gene is named only where the DNA matches it firmly. Clone sizes are given selectively: once, few, many, or a class where the clone is expanded.

size: .
J: TRBJ2-5
V: TRBV7-2
D: TRBD2
CDR3: CASSLVSDAGGETQYF
DNA: TGTGCCAGCAGCTTGGTCTCGGATGCGGGGGGTGAGACCCAGTACTTC

size: .
J: TRBJ1-6
V: TRBV2
D: .
CDR3: CASRQRDSSSYNSPLHF
DNA: TGTGCCAGCAGGCAGCGGGACTCTAGCTCCTATAATTCACCCCTCCACTTT

size: once
J: TRBJ1-6
V: TRBV3-1/TRBV3-2
D: .
CDR3: CASSLPQGSSPLHF
DNA: TGTGCCAGCAGCCTGCCCCAGGGATCTTCACCCCTCCACTTT

size: .
J: TRBJ1-2
V: TRBV9
D: .
CDR3: CASSMRADGYTF
DNA: TGTGCCAGCAGCATGAGGGCCGATGGCTACACCTTC

size: .
J: TRBJ2-7
V: TRBV7-7
D: .
CDR3: CASSLGTALGGEQYF
DNA: TGTGCTAGCAGCTTAGGAACGGCTTTGGGGGGAGAGCAGTACTTC

size: .
J: TRBJ1-4
V: TRBV2
D: TRBD1
CDR3: CASSEWTGVREKLFF
DNA: TGTGCCAGCAGTGAATGGACAGGGGTACGGGAAAAACTGTTTTTT

size: .
J: TRBJ1-3
V: TRBV6-5
D: .
CDR3: CASSYDLGAGNTIYF
DNA: TGTGCCAGCAGTTACGATTTGGGGGCGGGAAACACCATATATTTT

size: .
J: TRBJ2-5
V: TRBV19
D: TRBD2
CDR3: CASSIDRAGGYETQYF
DNA: TGTGCCAGTAGTATAGACCGGGCGGGGGGATATGAGACCCAGTACTTC

size: .
J: TRBJ1-4
V: TRBV19
D: .
CDR3: CASSASGGYEKLFF
DNA: TGTGCCAGTAGTGCATCCGGGGGATATGAAAAACTGTTTTTT

size: .
J: TRBJ2-7
V: TRBV10-3
D: .
CDR3: CAISASSYEQYF
DNA: TGTGCCATCAGTGCCAGCTCCTACGAGCAGTACTTC

size: once
J: TRBJ2-7
V: TRBV2
D: .
CDR3: CASSETGTSTYEQYF
DNA: TGTGCCAGCAGTGAAACCGGGACCTCTACCTACGAGCAGTACTTC

size: .
J: TRBJ2-4
V: TRBV6-2/TRBV6-3
D: TRBD2
CDR3: CASSPRGGLGPTLAKNIQYF
DNA: TGTGCCAGCAGTCCCCGCGGGGGGTTGGGTCCGACACTAGCCAAAAACATTCAGTACTTC

size: .
J: TRBJ1-4
V: TRBV7-9
D: .
CDR3: CASILTPGPSTNEKLFF
DNA: TGTGCCAGCATTTTAACGCCAGGACCATCAACTAATGAAAAACTGTTTTTT

size: .
J: TRBJ1-2
V: TRBV6-5
D: TRBD1
CDR3: CASKRLDRGYTF
DNA: TGTGCCAGCAAGCGACTGGACAGGGGCTACACCTTC

size: .
J: TRBJ1-2
V: TRBV3-1/TRBV3-2
D: TRBD1
CDR3: CASRKQGASNGYTF
DNA: TGTGCCAGCAGGAAACAGGGGGCAAGTAATGGCTACACCTTC

size: .
J: TRBJ2-1
V: TRBV4-1
D: .
CDR3: CASSQRQLSSYNEQFF
DNA: TGCGCCAGCAGCCAGCGACAGCTAAGCTCCTACAATGAGCAGTTCTTC

size: .
J: TRBJ2-1
V: TRBV6-5
D: .
CDR3: CATQLGNNEQFF
DNA: TGTGCCACCCAACTAGGGAACAATGAGCAGTTCTTC

size: .
J: TRBJ2-4
V: TRBV11-2
D: TRBD2
CDR3: CASSLVLGGDIQYF
DNA: TGTGCCAGCAGCTTAGTGCTCGGGGGGGACATTCAGTACTTC

size: .
J: TRBJ1-5
V: TRBV28
D: TRBD1
CDR3: CASGQLQGPHQPQHF
DNA: TGTGCCAGCGGTCAACTACAGGGGCCCCATCAGCCCCAGCATTTT

size: once
J: TRBJ2-3
V: TRBV2
D: TRBD1
CDR3: CASSEEGTVHTDTQYF
DNA: TGTGCCAGCAGTGAAGAGGGGACAGTTCACACAGATACGCAGTATTTT

size: .
J: TRBJ2-5
V: TRBV18
D: .
CDR3: CASSPQRRGQETQYF
DNA: TGTGCCAGCTCACCACAAAGAAGGGGTCAAGAGACCCAGTACTTC

size: .
J: TRBJ2-7
V: TRBV6-5
D: .
CDR3: CASRGNYEQYF
DNA: TGTGCCAGCAGGGGTAACTACGAGCAGTACTTC

size: once
J: TRBJ2-7
V: TRBV12-5
D: .
CDR3: CASGSNGGSYEQYF
DNA: TGTGCTAGTGGTTCCAACGGGGGATCCTACGAGCAGTACTTC

size: once
J: TRBJ1-3
V: TRBV11-3
D: .
CDR3: CASSFGLSGNTIYF
DNA: TGTGCCAGCAGCTTCGGATTGTCCGGAAACACCATATATTTT

size: .
J: TRBJ2-7
V: TRBV5-5
D: .
CDR3: CASSFPQASYEQYF
DNA: TGTGCCAGCAGCTTTCCACAGGCCTCCTACGAGCAGTACTTC

size: .
J: TRBJ1-1
V: TRBV27
D: .
CDR3: CASTQLGNTEAFF
DNA: TGTGCCAGCACACAACTGGGGAACACTGAAGCTTTCTTT

size: .
J: TRBJ1-2
V: TRBV7-9
D: .
CDR3: CASSLASTNYGYTF
DNA: TGTGCCAGCAGCTTAGCATCGACGAACTATGGCTACACCTTC

size: .
J: TRBJ1-4
V: TRBV29-1
D: .
CDR3: CSVRQFATNEKLFF
DNA: TGCAGCGTTCGACAGTTTGCAACTAATGAAAAACTGTTTTTT

size: .
J: TRBJ1-2
V: TRBV28
D: .
CDR3: CASTGNLVRGYTF
DNA: TGTGCCAGCACGGGCAATCTGGTCCGTGGCTACACCTTC

size: .
J: TRBJ2-7
V: TRBV5-1
D: .
CDR3: CASSLAGRYYEQYF
DNA: TGCGCCAGCAGCTTGGCAGGCAGATACTACGAGCAGTACTTC

size: .
J: TRBJ2-2
V: TRBV4-2
D: .
CDR3: CASRKGDTGELFF
DNA: TGTGCCAGCAGGAAGGGGGACACCGGGGAGCTGTTTTTT

size: once
J: TRBJ2-4
V: TRBV3-1/TRBV3-2
D: .
CDR3: CASSQVTAVADIQYF
DNA: TGTGCCAGCAGCCAGGTTACTGCGGTGGCGGACATTCAGTACTTC

size: once
J: TRBJ1-5
V: TRBV30
D: .
CDR3: CAWSVQINQPQHF
DNA: TGTGCCTGGAGTGTACAGATCAATCAGCCCCAGCATTTT

size: .
J: TRBJ1-6
V: TRBV4-2
D: TRBD1
CDR3: CASSQARYGTANSPLHF
DNA: TGTGCCAGCAGCCAAGCGCGGTACGGGACAGCTAATTCACCCCTCCACTTT

size: .
J: TRBJ1-1
V: TRBV5-1
D: .
CDR3: CASSSTYRVYTEAFF
DNA: TGCGCCAGCAGCTCAACGTACAGGGTTTACACTGAAGCTTTCTTT

size: once
J: TRBJ2-7
V: TRBV7-6
D: .
CDR3: CASSQTGGTEFTYEQYF
DNA: TGTGCCAGCAGCCAAACGGGCGGGACAGAGTTTACCTACGAGCAGTACTTC

size: .
J: TRBJ2-5
V: TRBV2
D: TRBD2
CDR3: CASSEFAGGPISQETQYF
DNA: TGTGCCAGCAGTGAATTCGCGGGGGGGCCAATCTCCCAAGAGACCCAGTACTTC

size: .
J: TRBJ1-1
V: TRBV28
D: .
CDR3: CASRIIALRGDTEAFF
DNA: TGTGCCAGCAGGATAATCGCCCTCCGAGGGGACACTGAAGCTTTCTTT

size: .
J: TRBJ1-6
V: TRBV30
D: .
CDR3: CAWSGGAGGSPLHF
DNA: TGTGCCTGGAGTGGGGGGGCAGGAGGTTCACCCCTCCACTTT

size: .
J: TRBJ2-7
V: TRBV6-2/TRBV6-3
D: .
CDR3: CASSKNSSPYEQYF
DNA: TGTGCCAGCAGTAAGAACTCCTCCCCCTACGAGCAGTACTTC

size: once
J: TRBJ2-5
V: TRBV5-1
D: TRBD2
CDR3: CASSQRGGLETQYF
DNA: TGCGCCAGCAGCCAGCGGGGGGGTCTTGAGACCCAGTACTTC

size: .
J: TRBJ1-3
V: TRBV7-9
D: TRBD1
CDR3: CASSFRGQEGSGNTIYF
DNA: TGTGCCAGCAGCTTCCGGGGACAGGAAGGGTCTGGAAACACCATATATTTT

size: .
J: TRBJ1-1
V: TRBV10-3
D: .
CDR3: CAIREATATLGNTEAFF
DNA: TGTGCCATCAGAGAAGCGACGGCCACTCTTGGCAACACTGAAGCTTTCTTT

size: .
J: TRBJ1-2
V: TRBV30
D: .
CDR3: CAWSVRGPTYGYTF
DNA: TGTGCCTGGAGTGTACGGGGGCCCACCTATGGCTACACCTTC

size: once
J: TRBJ2-7
V: TRBV2
D: .
CDR3: CASSGTLSSYEQYF
DNA: TGTGCCAGCAGTGGGACTCTCTCTAGCTACGAGCAGTACTTC

size: .
J: TRBJ1-1
V: TRBV10-2
D: .
CDR3: CASRIREEAFF
DNA: TGCGCCAGCAGAATTAGGGAGGAAGCTTTCTTT

size: .
J: TRBJ2-1
V: TRBV4-1
D: .
CDR3: CASTSTEVHEQFF
DNA: TGCGCCAGCACCTCCACCGAAGTGCATGAGCAGTTCTTC

size: .
J: TRBJ1-6
V: TRBV18
D: TRBD1
CDR3: CASSPTLGQGSPLHF
DNA: TGTGCCAGCTCACCAACCCTGGGACAGGGCTCACCCCTCCACTTT

size: once
J: TRBJ2-1
V: TRBV19
D: .
CDR3: CASSMSQIYNEQFF
DNA: TGTGCCAGTAGTATGAGCCAGATATACAATGAGCAGTTCTTC

size: once
J: TRBJ2-1
V: TRBV6-5
D: .
CDR3: CASSWEQGGYEQFF
DNA: TGTGCCAGCAGTTGGGAACAGGGCGGGTATGAGCAGTTCTTC

size: .
J: TRBJ2-1
V: TRBV10-3
D: .
CDR3: CAISDSVLSYNEQFF
DNA: TGTGCCATCAGTGATTCAGTTCTATCCTACAATGAGCAGTTCTTC

size: .
J: TRBJ1-5
V: TRBV28
D: .
CDR3: CASSDRREVGQPQHF
DNA: TGTGCCAGCAGCGATCGGAGGGAGGTTGGTCAGCCCCAGCATTTT

size: .
J: TRBJ1-2
V: TRBV9
D: .
CDR3: CASSVNPRTNRGYTF
DNA: TGTGCCAGCAGCGTAAACCCCAGGACTAACCGTGGCTACACCTTC